This T cell receptor beta chain was identified during a study of immune evolution from preneoplasia to lung adenocarcinoma. Study-level information: HLA loss of heterozygosity: 7% AIS, about 14% MIA, about 35% ADC, none AAH. Study outcomes and limitations: T cell clonality was higher in KRAS-mutant than EGFR-mutant or wild-type nodules. Later-stage lesions seemingly showed higher T cell density and diversity than normal lung.

About this clone: Its antigen is as yet unknown.

Method: immunoSEQ multiplex PCR; TCRdb's copy keeps in-frame clones and lacks some. The sample has 6,200 or so clones; roughly four fifths are singletons. Germline V gives CDR1 SQVTM, CDR2 ANQGSEA. The V gene lost 4 bases and the J gene lost 5 bases, with 17 bases spanning the gap. There are 14 residues in the CDR3. V and J are TRBV29-1 and TRBJ1-2; TRBD1 might be the D (6 bases). Sequenced: FFPE minimally invasive lung adenocarcinoma tissue. This receptor was obtained from an older person with lung adenocarcinoma. The DNA for the CDR3 is TGCAGCGTTGCCGTGGGGCCTCAGGGGTATGGCTACACCTTC. Protein: CSVAVGPQGYGYTF.